This T cell receptor (beta chain) was recorded in a study of regulatory T cells in long-lasting Graves disease. Across the study: Newly diagnosed Graves' patients had under 3 months of antithyroid drugs.

Time point defined: newly diagnosed GD, antithyroid drugs for less than 3 months. Extracted RNA from PBMCs served as the source of the TCR library. Patients came through an endocrinology department, and that department was in Xi'an, China. Many counts were recorded for this clonotype. This CDR3 comprises 15 residues. Germline V gene data show CDR1 as SGHRS and CDR2 as YFSETQ. Trimming removed 3 bases from V and 2 bases from J; junction bases left unmatched: 4. Arm-PCR of CDR3 regions and iRepertoire HTBI primers were used to build TCR beta libraries. TCRdb used MiXCR to reprocess the multiplex PCR reads, holding one entry per CDR3 protein. The profile shows approximately 400,000 distinct CDR3 sequences, around 15% of them singletons.

The input for sequencing was peripheral blood mononuclear cells (PBMCs), taken at new diagnosis, from a patient treated with antithyroid drugs. This TCR was sampled from a female donor with Graves disease. This chain links TRBV5-1 with TRBJ1-2; the match to TRBD1 covers 10 bases. DNA for the CDR3: TGCGCCAGCAGCTACTCGGGACAGGGGAACTATGGCTACACCTTC. Translated, it gives CASSYSGQGNYGYTF.